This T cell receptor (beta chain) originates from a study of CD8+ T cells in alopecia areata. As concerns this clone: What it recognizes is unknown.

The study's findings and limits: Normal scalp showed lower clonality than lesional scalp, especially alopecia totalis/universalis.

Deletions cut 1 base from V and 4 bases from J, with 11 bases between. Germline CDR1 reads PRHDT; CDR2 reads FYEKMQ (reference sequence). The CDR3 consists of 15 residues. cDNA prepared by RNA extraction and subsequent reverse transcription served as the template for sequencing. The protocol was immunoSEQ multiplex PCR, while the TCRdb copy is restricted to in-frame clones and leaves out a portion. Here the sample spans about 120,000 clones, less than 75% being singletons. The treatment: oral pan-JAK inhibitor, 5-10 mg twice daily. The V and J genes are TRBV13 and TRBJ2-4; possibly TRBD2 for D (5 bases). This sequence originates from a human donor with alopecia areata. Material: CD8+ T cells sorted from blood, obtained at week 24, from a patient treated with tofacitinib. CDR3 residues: CASSLAGSGKNIQYF. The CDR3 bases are TGTGCCAGCAGCTTAGCGGGGAGTGGGAAAAACATTCAGTACTTC.